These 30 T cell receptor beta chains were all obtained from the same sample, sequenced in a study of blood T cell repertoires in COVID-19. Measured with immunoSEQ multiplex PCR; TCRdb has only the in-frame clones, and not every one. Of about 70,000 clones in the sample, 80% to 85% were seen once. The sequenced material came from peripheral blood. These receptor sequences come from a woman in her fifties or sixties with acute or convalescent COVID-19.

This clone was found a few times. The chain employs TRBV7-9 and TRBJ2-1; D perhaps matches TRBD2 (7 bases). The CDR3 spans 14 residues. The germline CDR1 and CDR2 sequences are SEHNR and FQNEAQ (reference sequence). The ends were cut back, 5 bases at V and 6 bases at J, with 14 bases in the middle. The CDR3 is CASSNQGGGNEQFF. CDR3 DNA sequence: TGTGCCAGCAGCAATCAGGGAGGGGGCAATGAGCAGTTCTTC.

CDR3 nucleotides: TGTGCCAGTAGTATAGGGACTGTGGTGAAAAACATTCAGTACTTC. This gives the protein CASSIGTVVKNIQYF. The rearrangement links TRBV19 to TRBJ2-4, with a weak D call TRBD2 (5 bases). The germline CDR1 and CDR2 sequences are LNHDA and SQIVND (reference sequence). Trimming removed 1 base from V and 4 bases from J, with 11 bases in between. The CDR3 extends over 15 amino acids.

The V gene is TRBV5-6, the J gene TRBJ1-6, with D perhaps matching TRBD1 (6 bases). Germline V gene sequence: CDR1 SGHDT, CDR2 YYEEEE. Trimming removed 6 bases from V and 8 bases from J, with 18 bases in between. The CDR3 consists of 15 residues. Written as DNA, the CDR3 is TGTGCCAGCACCCTGCGAGGGGGAAGGCATTCACCCCTCCACTTT. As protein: CASTLRGGRHSPLHF.

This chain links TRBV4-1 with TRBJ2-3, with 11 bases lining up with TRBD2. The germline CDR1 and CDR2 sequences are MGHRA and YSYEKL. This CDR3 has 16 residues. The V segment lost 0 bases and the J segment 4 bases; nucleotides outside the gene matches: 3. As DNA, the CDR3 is TGCGCCAGCAGCCAAGATCCACTAGCGGGAGCAGATACGCAGTATTTT. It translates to CASSQDPLAGADTQYF.

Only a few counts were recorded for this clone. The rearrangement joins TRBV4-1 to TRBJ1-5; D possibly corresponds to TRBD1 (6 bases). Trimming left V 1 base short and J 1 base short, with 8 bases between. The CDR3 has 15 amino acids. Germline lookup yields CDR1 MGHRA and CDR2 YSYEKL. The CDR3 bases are TGCGCCAGCAGCCAAGGACAGGTCAGCAATCAGCCCCAGCATTTT. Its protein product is CASSQGQVSNQPQHF.

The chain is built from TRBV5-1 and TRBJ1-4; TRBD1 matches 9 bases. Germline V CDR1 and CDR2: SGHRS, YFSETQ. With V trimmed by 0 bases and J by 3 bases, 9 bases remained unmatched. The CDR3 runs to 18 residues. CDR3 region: CASSLGTGEGYANEKLFF. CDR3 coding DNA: TGCGCCAGCAGCTTGGGGACAGGGGAAGGGTATGCTAATGAAAAACTGTTTTTT.

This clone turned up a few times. The CDR3 is CASSQGQALQETQYF. The CDR3, as DNA: TGCGCCAGCAGCCAGGGACAGGCTCTCCAAGAGACCCAGTACTTC. The chain recombines TRBV4-1 with TRBJ2-5; TRBD1 aligns across 8 bases. The CDR3 has 15 residues. The germline V gene has CDR1 MGHRA and CDR2 YSYEKL. With V trimmed by 3 bases and J by 1 base, 4 bases remained unmatched.

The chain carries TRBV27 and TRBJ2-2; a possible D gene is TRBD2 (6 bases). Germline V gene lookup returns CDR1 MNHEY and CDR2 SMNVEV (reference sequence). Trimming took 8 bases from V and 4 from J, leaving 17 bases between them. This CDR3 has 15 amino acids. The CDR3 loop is CASRAEGLVTGELFF. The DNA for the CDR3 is TGTGCCAGCCGAGCGGAGGGGCTTGTCACCGGGGAGCTGTTTTTT.

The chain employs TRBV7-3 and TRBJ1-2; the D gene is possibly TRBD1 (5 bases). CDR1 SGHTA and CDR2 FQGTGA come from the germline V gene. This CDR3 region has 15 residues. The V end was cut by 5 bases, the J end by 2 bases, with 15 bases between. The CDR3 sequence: CASSNLQAFNYGYTF. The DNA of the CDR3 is TGTGCCAGCAGCAATCTACAGGCTTTCAACTATGGCTACACCTTC.

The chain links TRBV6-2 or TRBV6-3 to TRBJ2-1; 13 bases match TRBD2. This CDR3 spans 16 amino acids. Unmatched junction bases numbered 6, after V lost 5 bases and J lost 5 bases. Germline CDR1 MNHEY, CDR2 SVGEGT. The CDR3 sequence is CASSAPGLAGNNEQFF. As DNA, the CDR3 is TGTGCCAGCAGTGCCCCGGGACTAGCGGGGAACAATGAGCAGTTCTTC.

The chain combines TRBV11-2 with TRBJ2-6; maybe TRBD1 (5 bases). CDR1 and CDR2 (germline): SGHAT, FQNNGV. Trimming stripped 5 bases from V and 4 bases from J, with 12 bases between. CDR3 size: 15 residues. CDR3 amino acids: CASSAQVPGANVLTF. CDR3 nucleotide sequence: TGTGCCAGCAGCGCACAGGTTCCCGGGGCCAACGTCCTGACTTTC.

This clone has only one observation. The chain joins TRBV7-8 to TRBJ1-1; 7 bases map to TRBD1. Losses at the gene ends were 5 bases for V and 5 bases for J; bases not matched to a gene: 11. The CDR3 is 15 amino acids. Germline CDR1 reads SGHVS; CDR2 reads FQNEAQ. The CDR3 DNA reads TGTGCCAGCAGCGACCCGACAGGGAAATGGACTGAAGCTTTCTTT. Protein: CASSDPTGKWTEAFF.

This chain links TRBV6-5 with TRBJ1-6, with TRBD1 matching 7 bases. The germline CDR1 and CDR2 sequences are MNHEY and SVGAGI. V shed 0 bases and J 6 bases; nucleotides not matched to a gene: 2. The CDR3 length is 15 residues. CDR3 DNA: TGTGCCAGCAGTTACTCGGGGACAGTTAATTCACCCCTCCACTTT. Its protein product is CASSYSGTVNSPLHF.

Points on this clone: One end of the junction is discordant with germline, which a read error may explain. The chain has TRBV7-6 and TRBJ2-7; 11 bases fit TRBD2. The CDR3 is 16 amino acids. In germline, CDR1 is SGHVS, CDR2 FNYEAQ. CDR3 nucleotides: TGTGCCAGCAGCTCTCTTAGCGGGAGGGCCTCCCACGAGCAGTACTTC. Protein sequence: CASSSLSGRASHEQYF.

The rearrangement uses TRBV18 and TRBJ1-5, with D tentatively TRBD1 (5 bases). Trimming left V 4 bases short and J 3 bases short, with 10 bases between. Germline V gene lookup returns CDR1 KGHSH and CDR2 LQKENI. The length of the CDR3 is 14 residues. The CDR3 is CASSLTDNNQPQHF. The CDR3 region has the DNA TGTGCCAGCTCACTCACGGACAACAATCAGCCCCAGCATTTT.

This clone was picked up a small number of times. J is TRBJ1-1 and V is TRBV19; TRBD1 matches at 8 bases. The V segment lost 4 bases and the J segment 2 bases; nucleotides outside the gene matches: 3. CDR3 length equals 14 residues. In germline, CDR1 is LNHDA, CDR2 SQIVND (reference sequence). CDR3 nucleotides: TGTGCCAGTAGTAAGGACAGGGTTAACACTGAAGCTTTCTTT. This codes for CASSKDRVNTEAFF.

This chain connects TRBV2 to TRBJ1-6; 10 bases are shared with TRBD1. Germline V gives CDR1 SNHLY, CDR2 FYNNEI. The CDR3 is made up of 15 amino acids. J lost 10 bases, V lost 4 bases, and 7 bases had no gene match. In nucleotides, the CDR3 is TGTGCCAGCAGTGGGGGACAGGGGTTTAGCTCACCCCTCCACTTT. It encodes CASSGGQGFSSPLHF.

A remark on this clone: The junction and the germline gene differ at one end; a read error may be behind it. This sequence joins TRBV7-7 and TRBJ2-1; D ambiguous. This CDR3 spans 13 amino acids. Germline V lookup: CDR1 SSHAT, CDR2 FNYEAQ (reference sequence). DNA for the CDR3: TGTGCTAGCAGCTTTGACAATTACAATGAGCAGTTCTTC. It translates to CASSFDNYNEQFF.

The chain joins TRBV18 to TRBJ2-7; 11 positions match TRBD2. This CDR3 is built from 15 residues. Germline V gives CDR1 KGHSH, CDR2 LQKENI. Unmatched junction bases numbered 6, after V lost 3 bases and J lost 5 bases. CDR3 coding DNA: TGTGCCAGCTCACCGCTTAGCGGGAGGGCCGACGAGCAGTACTTC. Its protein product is CASSPLSGRADEQYF.

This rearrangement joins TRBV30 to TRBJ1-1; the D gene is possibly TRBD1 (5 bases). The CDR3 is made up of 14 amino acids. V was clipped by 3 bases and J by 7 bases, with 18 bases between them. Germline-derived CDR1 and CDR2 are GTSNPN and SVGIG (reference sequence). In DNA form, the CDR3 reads TGTGCCTGGAGCCGGTGGGGGGGTGCGTTTGAAGCTTTCTTT. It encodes CAWSRWGGAFEAFF.

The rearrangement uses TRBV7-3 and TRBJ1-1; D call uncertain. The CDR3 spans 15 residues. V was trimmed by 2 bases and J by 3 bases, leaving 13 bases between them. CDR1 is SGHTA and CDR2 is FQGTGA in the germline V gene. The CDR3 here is CASSLPASGDTEAFF. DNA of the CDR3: TGTGCCAGCAGCTTACCCGCTTCGGGTGACACTGAAGCTTTCTTT.

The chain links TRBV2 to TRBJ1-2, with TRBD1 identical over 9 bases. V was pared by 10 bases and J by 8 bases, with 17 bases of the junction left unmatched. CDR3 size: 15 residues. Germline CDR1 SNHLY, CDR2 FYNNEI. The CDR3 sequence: CATQGHTDRGRGYTF. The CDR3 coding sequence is TGTGCCACACAAGGGCACACGGACAGGGGTCGGGGCTACACCTTC. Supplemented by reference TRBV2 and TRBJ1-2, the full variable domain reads EPEVTQTPSHQVTQMGQEVILRCVPISNHLYFYWYRQILGQKVEFLVSFYNNEISEKSEIFDDQFSVERPDGSNFTLKIRSTKLEDSAMYFCATQGHTDRGRGYTFGSGTRLTVV.

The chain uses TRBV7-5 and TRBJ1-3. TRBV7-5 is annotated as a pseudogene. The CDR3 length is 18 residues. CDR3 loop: CARRLESGRTIYRNTIYF. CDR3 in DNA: TGTGCCAGAAGACTAGAGTCGGGCCGTACGATATACCGAAACACCATATATTTT.

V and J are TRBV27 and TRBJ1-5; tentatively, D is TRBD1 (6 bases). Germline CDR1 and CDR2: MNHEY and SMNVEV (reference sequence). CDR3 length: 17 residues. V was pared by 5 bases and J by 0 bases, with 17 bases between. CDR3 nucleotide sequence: TGTGCCAGCAGTCTTCAGGGGACCCGCTATAGCAATCAGCCCCAGCATTTT. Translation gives CASSLQGTRYSNQPQHF.

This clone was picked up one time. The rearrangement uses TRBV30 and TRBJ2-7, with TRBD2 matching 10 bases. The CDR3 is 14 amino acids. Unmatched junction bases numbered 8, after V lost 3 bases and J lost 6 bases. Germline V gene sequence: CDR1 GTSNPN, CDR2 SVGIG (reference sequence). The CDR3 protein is CAWRGASGSSEQYF. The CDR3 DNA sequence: TGTGCCTGGAGAGGAGCTAGCGGGAGTTCCGAGCAGTACTTC.

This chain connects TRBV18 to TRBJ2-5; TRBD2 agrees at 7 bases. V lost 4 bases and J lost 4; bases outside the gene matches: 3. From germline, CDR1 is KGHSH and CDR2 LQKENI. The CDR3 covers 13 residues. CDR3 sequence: CASSLQRGETQYF. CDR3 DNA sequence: TGTGCCAGCTCACTACAGCGGGGAGAGACCCAGTACTTC. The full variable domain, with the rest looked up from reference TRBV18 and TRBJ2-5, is NAGVMQNPRHLVRRRGQEARLRCSPMKGHSHVYWYRQLPEEGLKFMVYLQKENIIDESGMPKERFSAEFPKEGPSILRIQQVVRGDSAAYFCASSLQRGETQYFGPGTRLLVL.

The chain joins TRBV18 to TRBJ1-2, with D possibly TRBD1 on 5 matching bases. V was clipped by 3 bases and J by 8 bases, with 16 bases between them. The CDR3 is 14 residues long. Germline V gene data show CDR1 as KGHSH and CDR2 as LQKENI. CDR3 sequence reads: CASSPSPGRGGYTF. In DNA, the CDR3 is TGTGCCAGCTCACCCAGCCCAGGGAGGGGAGGCTACACCTTC.

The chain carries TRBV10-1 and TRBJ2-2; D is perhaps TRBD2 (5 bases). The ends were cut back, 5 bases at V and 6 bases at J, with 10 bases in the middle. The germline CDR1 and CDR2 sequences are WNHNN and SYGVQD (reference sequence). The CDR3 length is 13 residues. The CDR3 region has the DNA TGCGCCAGCAGTCAGGCGGGCCCCGGGGAGCTGTTTTTT. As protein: CASSQAGPGELFF.

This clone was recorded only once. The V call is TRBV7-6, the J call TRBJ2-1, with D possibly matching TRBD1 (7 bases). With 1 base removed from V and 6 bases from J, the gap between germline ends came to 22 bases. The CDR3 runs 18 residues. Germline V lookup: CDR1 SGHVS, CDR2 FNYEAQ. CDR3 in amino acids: CASSLGGEEGARGNEQFF. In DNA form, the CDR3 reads TGTGCCAGCAGCTTAGGGGGAGAGGAGGGGGCTAGAGGCAATGAGCAGTTCTTC.

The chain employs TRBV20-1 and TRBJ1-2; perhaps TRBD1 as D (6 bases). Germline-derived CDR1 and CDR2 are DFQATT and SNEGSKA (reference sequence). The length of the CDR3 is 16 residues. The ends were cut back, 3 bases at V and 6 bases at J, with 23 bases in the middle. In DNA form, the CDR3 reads TGCAGTGCTAGTACTGGTCCGGGGGGCTCCCTCAATGGCTACACCTTC. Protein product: CSASTGPGGSLNGYTF.